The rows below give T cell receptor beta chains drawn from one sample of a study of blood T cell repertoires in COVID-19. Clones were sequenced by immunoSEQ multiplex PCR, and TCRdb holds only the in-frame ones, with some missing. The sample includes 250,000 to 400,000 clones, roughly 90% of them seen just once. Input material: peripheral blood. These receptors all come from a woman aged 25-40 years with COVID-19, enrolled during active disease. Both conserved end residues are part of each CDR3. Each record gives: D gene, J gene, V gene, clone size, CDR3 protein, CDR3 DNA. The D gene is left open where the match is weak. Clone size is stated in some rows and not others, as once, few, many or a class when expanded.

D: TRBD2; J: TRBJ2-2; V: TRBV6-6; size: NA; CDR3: CASRTGTSGFGELFF; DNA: TGTGCCAGCAGAACCGGGACTAGCGGTTTCGGGGAGCTGTTTTTT
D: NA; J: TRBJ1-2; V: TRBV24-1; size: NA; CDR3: CATSESGAGGNYGYTF; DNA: TGTGCCACCAGTGAGTCGGGTGCAGGAGGAAACTATGGCTACACCTTC
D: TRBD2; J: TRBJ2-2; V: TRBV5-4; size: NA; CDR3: CASSLDSGVNTGELFF; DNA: TGTGCCAGCAGCTTGGATAGCGGGGTGAACACCGGGGAGCTGTTTTTT
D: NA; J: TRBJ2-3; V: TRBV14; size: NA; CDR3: CASSFSDTQYF; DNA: TGTGCCAGCAGCTTCTCGGATACGCAGTATTTT
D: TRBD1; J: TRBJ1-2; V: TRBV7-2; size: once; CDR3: CASSLAIRDRGGAGYGYTF; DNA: TGTGCCAGCAGCTTAGCTATCCGGGACAGGGGAGGGGCTGGCTATGGCTACACCTTC
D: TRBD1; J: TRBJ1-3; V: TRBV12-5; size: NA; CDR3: CASGRDSRNTIYF; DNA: TGTGCTAGTGGTCGGGACAGCAGAAACACCATATATTTT
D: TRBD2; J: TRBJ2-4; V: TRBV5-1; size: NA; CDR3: CASSLGPGGGNIQYF; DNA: TGCGCCAGCAGCTTAGGGCCGGGAGGAGGAAACATTCAGTACTTC
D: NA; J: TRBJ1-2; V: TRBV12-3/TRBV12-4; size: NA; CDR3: CASSRGYYGYTF; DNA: TGTGCCAGCAGTCGGGGTTACTATGGCTACACCTTC
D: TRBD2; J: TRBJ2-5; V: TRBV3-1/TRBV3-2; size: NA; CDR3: CASSQETSGSETQYF; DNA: TGTGCCAGCAGCCAAGAGACTAGCGGGAGTGAGACCCAGTACTTC
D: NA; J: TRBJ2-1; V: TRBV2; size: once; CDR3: CASSEGGRENNEQFF; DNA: TGTGCCAGCAGTGAAGGAGGACGGGAAAACAATGAGCAGTTCTTC